Detailed here is one TCR beta chain. No antigen is known for it. TCRdb ran MiXCR on the 5' RACE reads and lists one entry per CDR3 protein. The data contain around 490,000 distinct CDR3 sequences, roughly 15% of them singletons. This sample was taken from a study of identical twins. General study findings and limits: The abundant beta clonotypes from cord blood had fewer insertions, and memory repertoires had none of this.

Deletions cut 5 bases from V and 0 bases from J, with 23 bases between. CDR1 DFQATT and CDR2 SNEGSKA come from the germline V gene (reference sequence). CDR3 size: 17 residues. This sample also belongs to another study, concerning yellow fever vaccine responses in identical twins. As that study records: In identical twins, vaccine T cell responses appeared partly shared and partly individual.

This TCR derives from a woman between 18 and 29 years old in good health. The rearrangement joins TRBV20-1 to TRBJ2-7; no firm D call. The sequenced sample consisted of CD4+ T cells sorted from blood. The CDR3 coding sequence is TGCAGTGCTCCCGTCCCTCGGTCTGGCCCCGACTCCTACGAGCAGTACTTC. Translated, it gives CSAPVPRSGPDSYEQYF.